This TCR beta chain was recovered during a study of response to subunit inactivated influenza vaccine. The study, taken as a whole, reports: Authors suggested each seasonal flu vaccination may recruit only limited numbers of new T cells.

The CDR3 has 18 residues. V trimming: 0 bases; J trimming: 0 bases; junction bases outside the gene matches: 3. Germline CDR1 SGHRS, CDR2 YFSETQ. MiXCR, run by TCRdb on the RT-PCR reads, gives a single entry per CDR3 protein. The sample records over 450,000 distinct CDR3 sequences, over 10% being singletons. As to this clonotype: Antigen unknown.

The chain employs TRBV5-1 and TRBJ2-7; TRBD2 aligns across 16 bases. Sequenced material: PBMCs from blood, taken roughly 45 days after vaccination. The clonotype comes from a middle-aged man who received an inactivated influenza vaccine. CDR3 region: CASSLDGTSGRASYEQYF. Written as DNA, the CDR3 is TGCGCCAGCAGCTTGGATGGGACTAGCGGGAGGGCCTCCTACGAGCAGTACTTC.